This T cell receptor (beta chain) originates from a study of OX40 agonist ivuxolimab in advanced cancers. Looking at the study overall: Ivuxolimab was a fully human IgG2 agonistic monoclonal antibody targeting the costimulatory receptor OX40 (CD134). Intravenous ivuxolimab was administered to patients every 2 weeks at six dose levels: 0.01, 0.1, 0.3, 1.5, 3 and 10 mg/kg. Of the approximately 50 dose-escalation patients, hepatocellular carcinoma was present in roughly 19, melanoma in roughly 15, renal cell carcinoma in 9 and head and neck cancer in 9. The dose-escalation cohort was 82.7% male with a mean age of approximately 59 years, ranging from about 20 to 80. Patients were allowed to have had prior anti-PD-1, anti-PD-L1 or anti-CTLA-4 therapy, and approximately 40% of the dose-escalation patients had previously received checkpoint inhibitors. Partial responses occurred in three dose-escalation patients: two with cutaneous melanoma and one with hepatocellular carcinoma. The purpose of peripheral TCRbeta sequencing was to test whether ivuxolimab changed TCR sequence diversity and led to clonal T-cell expansion. The paper reports the monotherapy dose-escalation portion (N of about 47 patients) of the phase I ivuxolimab trial. Broader findings and caveats from the paper: In the 0.1-3.0 mg/kg groups, partial responders had among the lowest normalized peripheral clonal expansion, particularly in CD8+ T cells. At doses of 0.1 to 3.0 mg/kg, clonal expansion of both CD4+ and CD8+ blood T cells was observed from baseline to week 6. The antigen specificity of the clonally expanded peripheral T cells was not determined. After ivuxolimab, expanded clones were on average more numerous among CD8+ T cells than among CD4+ T cells. Low levels of normalized T-cell clonal expansion were also seen in some nonresponding patients.

Concerning this clone: What antigen it recognizes has not been identified. One base away there is no much larger clone; base qualities are not given.

Patients with a history of autoimmune disease or receiving systemic immunosuppression were excluded from the trial. Peripheral blood for TCR sequencing was drawn from every dose cohort at baseline, at cycle 4 day 1 and at cycle 7 day 1. Samples were obtained from an open-label, multicenter, first-in-human phase I dose-escalation trial of ivuxolimab. The trial enrolled adults with locally advanced or metastatic head and neck squamous cell, hepatocellular, melanoma or renal cell carcinoma. Before TCR sequencing, CD4+ T cells and CD8+ T cells were sorted from peripheral blood as separate populations. For sequencing of the TCRbeta CDR3 region, genomic DNA was extracted from the sorted cells. TCRbeta CDR3 regions were sequenced using the immunoSEQ Assay. TCRdb provides this immuneACCESS table in a form limited to in-frame rearrangements. Some clones are lacking; in checked studies, under half of them reflect an unresolved V gene, and why the rest are absent is not known. A total of about 80,000 clones appear in this sample, 84% of them only once. The ten biggest clones cover roughly 25% of the sample.

Taken from the germline V gene, the CDR1 and CDR2 loops are SGHVS and FQNEAQ. V lost 5 bases and J lost 3 bases, and the count of bases not matched to a germline gene is 3. The CDR3 holds 14 amino acids from the cysteine to the phenylalanine. CDR3 DNA is the only sequence kept; it has 42 bases, read in frame from the first base. Sequences were derived from CD4+ or CD8+ T cells sorted from blood, sampled in a trial of the OX40 agonist ivuxolimab. Recombination linked TRBV7-8 to TRBJ2-3, with 9 middle bases fitting TRBD1. The receptor's source is an adult with an advanced solid tumor such as melanoma, head and neck, liver or kidney cancer. The CDR3 protein sequence reads: CASSAGTGTDTQYF. The DNA sequence reads TGTGCCAGCAGCGCCGGGACAGGGACAGATACGCAGTATTTT.